What follows are 8 T cell receptor beta chains derived from one specimen sequenced in a study of post-analysis software for immune sequencing data. General observations from the study: A few TRBV segments (TRBV5-6, TRBV5-1 and TRBV20-1 among them) occurred more frequently in patients than in controls.

Which antigens these TCRs recognize remains unknown. Unique molecular identifiers were built into the TCR beta cDNA libraries. TCRdb re-called the PCR reads through MiXCR, storing one row per CDR3 protein. There are hundreds of thousands of distinct CDR3 sequences in the sample; about 32% occur only once, and approximately 0.6% lies in the top ten. Sequencing was performed on blood. The source is a girl aged 10-17 years with multiple sclerosis.

The rearrangement uses TRBV7-2 and TRBJ1-1; D not certain. This CDR3 has 15 residues. The V and J ends lost 1 base and 1 base respectively, with 10 bases between them. Germline values: CDR1 SGHTA, CDR2 FQGNSA. Here the CDR3 reads CASSLGSGRNTEAFF. The CDR3 DNA reads as TGTGCCAGCAGCTTAGGTTCGGGGAGGAACACTGAAGCTTTCTTT.

This clonotype was counted between two and nine times. This chain links TRBV6-6 with TRBJ1-5; D may be TRBD1 (6 bases). Per the germline V gene, CDR1 is MNHNY and CDR2 is SVGAGI (reference sequence). Between the trimmed V and J ends, which lost 5 bases and 0 bases, there was a span of 11 bases. The CDR3 spans 15 residues. CDR3 in DNA: TGTGCCAGCAGTGGGGGCCGGGATAGCAATCAGCCCCAGCATTTT. Amino acids: CASSGGRDSNQPQHF.

This clonotype was seen only a few times. This rearrangement joins TRBV4-1 to TRBJ2-1; D unclear. V was cut by 0 bases and J by 4 bases, with 16 bases left in between. Per germline, CDR1 MGHRA and CDR2 YSYEKL. CDR3 length equals 17 residues. The CDR3 here is CASSQDHGSGRYNEQFF. In DNA form, the CDR3 reads TGCGCCAGCAGCCAAGATCATGGGTCGGGCCGATACAATGAGCAGTTCTTC.

This clonotype showed up just a few times. This chain connects TRBV6-6 to TRBJ2-1; D remains unclear. This CDR3 has 13 residues. CDR1 and CDR2 (germline): MNHNY, SVGAGI (reference sequence). V was clipped by 4 bases and J by 5 bases, with 9 bases between them. DNA of the CDR3: TGTGCCAGCAGTTTCGTAGGAAACAATGAGCAGTTCTTC. Translating it yields CASSFVGNNEQFF.

The V call is TRBV4-3, the J call TRBJ2-1; D possibly corresponds to TRBD2 (6 bases). Looked up from germline, CDR1 is LGHNA and CDR2 is YSLEER. The CDR3 is made up of 15 amino acids. Deletions cut 0 bases from V and 8 bases from J, with 14 bases between. The CDR3 loop is CASSQDLAPRDEQFF. The CDR3 region has the DNA TGCGCCAGCAGCCAAGACCTAGCGCCTAGGGATGAGCAGTTCTTC.

In DNA form, the CDR3 reads TGTGCCAGCCGGACAGCGGGCCGTAAAAACATTCAGTACTTC. Its translation is CASRTAGRKNIQYF. The chain joins TRBV21-1 to TRBJ2-4. TRBV21-1 is labeled a pseudogene. This CDR3 comprises 14 residues.

The chain couples TRBV3-1 to TRBJ1-1; D unclear. The CDR3 extends over 16 amino acids. Trimming shortened V by 1 base and J by 1 base, and 13 bases separated the two germline ends. Germline V gene lookup returns CDR1 LGHDT and CDR2 YNNKEL (reference sequence). Written as DNA, the CDR3 is TGTGCCAGCAGCCAAGTTCGTCCAGGCAGGAACACTGAAGCTTTCTTT. It is translated as CASSQVRPGRNTEAFF.

About this clonotype itself: With a much larger clone just one base away, this may be a read error. This rearrangement joins TRBV29-1 to TRBJ2-5; D is undetermined. The CDR3 is made up of 12 amino acids. CDR1 and CDR2 (germline): SQVTM, ANQGSEA. CDR3 DNA: TGCGGCGTTGAACAGACCAAAGAGACCCAGTACTTC. Amino acids: CGVEQTKETQYF.